Below, 29 T cell receptor beta chains from the same sample are listed, as sequenced in a study of T cells after yellow fever vaccination. TCRdb re-called the 5' RACE reads with MiXCR, one entry per CDR3 protein. The sample has some 69,000 distinct CDR3 sequences; around 6.2% are singletons. The material sequenced was CD4+ T cells sorted from PBMCs, taken around 15 days after the first yellow fever vaccination. The source of these receptors is a man younger than 30 who received the YFV17D yellow fever vaccine.

The table lists this clonotype with many counts. The chain is built from TRBV12-3 or TRBV12-4 and TRBJ2-1; the match to TRBD1 covers 10 bases. The CDR3 totals 12 residues. After removal of 6 bases from V and 16 bases from J, the junction contained 9 bases not matched to a gene. In DNA, the CDR3 is TGTGCCAGCAGCCCCGGGACAGGGGTTCTATTCTTC. It is translated as CASSPGTGVLFF.

This clonotype appeared many times. The chain recombines TRBV7-3 with TRBJ2-1, with D maybe TRBD1 (6 bases). Trimming took 4 bases from V and 7 from J, leaving 8 bases between them. The CDR3 runs to 12 residues. CDR1 SGHTA and CDR2 FQGTGA come from the germline V gene. The CDR3 spells CASSSQGNEQFF. CDR3 DNA: TGTGCCAGCAGCTCACAGGGAAATGAGCAGTTCTTC.

This clonotype came up many times. The chain joins TRBV12-3 or TRBV12-4 to TRBJ2-7, with D uncertain. The V end was cut by 5 bases, the J end by 3 bases, with 11 bases between. CDR3 length: 13 amino acids. CDR3 region: CASSIRHNYEQYF. Here the CDR3 DNA reads TGTGCCAGCAGTATTCGACACAACTACGAGCAGTACTTC.

This clonotype was recorded many times. The genes are TRBV10-3 and TRBJ2-2; possibly TRBD1 for D (6 bases). V gave up 6 bases and J gave up 2 bases, with 13 bases separating them. Germline V CDR1 and CDR2: ENHRY, SYGVKD. The length of the CDR3 is 15 residues. DNA of the CDR3: TGTGCCATCAGGACCGGGACACTCAACACCGGGGAGCTGTTTTTT. It specifies CAIRTGTLNTGELFF.

This clonotype was seen many times. The chain links TRBV5-1 to TRBJ2-7, with TRBD1 matching over 9 bases. V lost 2 bases, J lost 2 bases, and 5 bases stayed unmatched. CDR3 size: 15 residues. Germline V CDR1 and CDR2: SGHRS, YFSETQ. In DNA form, the CDR3 reads TGCGCCAGCAGCTTAAAGGGACAGGGCCCCTACGAGCAGTACTTC. Translated, it gives CASSLKGQGPYEQYF.

This clonotype appeared many times. The J gene is TRBJ1-5, the V gene TRBV18, with D maybe TRBD1 (5 bases). V was trimmed by 4 bases and J by 2 bases, leaving 21 bases between them. The CDR3 has 18 amino acids. Germline CDR1 is KGHSH and CDR2 is LQKENI. The CDR3 protein is CASSLSAGSGLGNQPQHF. In DNA form, the CDR3 reads TGTGCCAGCTCACTTTCGGCAGGGAGCGGGTTGGGCAATCAGCCCCAGCATTTT.

This clonotype was seen ten or more times. The CDR3 loop reads CASSPPGLAKNIQYF. CDR3 sequence (DNA): TGTGCCAGCTCACCACCTGGCCTAGCCAAAAACATTCAGTACTTC. The chain has TRBV18 and TRBJ2-4; D remains unclear. The germline gives CDR1 KGHSH, CDR2 LQKENI. The CDR3 runs to 15 residues. V lost 0 bases to trimming and J lost 0 bases, with 6 bases between them. Combining the CDR3 with reference TRBV18 and TRBJ2-4 gives the whole variable domain NAGVMQNPRHLVRRRGQEARLRCSPMKGHSHVYWYRQLPEEGLKFMVYLQKENIIDESGMPKERFSAEFPKEGPSILRIQQVVRGDSAAYFCASSPPGLAKNIQYFGAGTRLSVL.

This clonotype was seen many times. V is TRBV18 and J is TRBJ1-2; D gene unclear. This CDR3 has 11 residues. The V gene's germline CDR1 is KGHSH and CDR2 LQKENI. V dropped 2 bases and J dropped 6 bases, with 4 bases sitting between them. The CDR3 coding sequence is TGTGCCAGCTCACCAGGGGATGGCTACACCTTC. Protein sequence: CASSPGDGYTF.

This clonotype was detected many times. This sequence joins TRBV29-1 and TRBJ2-1; tentatively, D is TRBD1 (5 bases). The germline gives CDR1 SQVTM, CDR2 ANQGSEA. V gave up 5 bases and J gave up 7 bases, with 12 bases separating them. This CDR3 has 12 residues. The DNA of the CDR3 is TGCAGCGTTCTCGCAGGGTATAATGAGCAGTTCTTC. It specifies CSVLAGYNEQFF.

This clonotype was seen many times. The chain uses TRBV5-1 and TRBJ1-5; a possible D gene is TRBD1 (6 bases). This CDR3 is built from 16 residues. Germline-derived CDR1 and CDR2 are SGHRS and YFSETQ. With 4 bases removed from V and 5 bases from J, the gap between germline ends came to 19 bases. The CDR3 DNA sequence: TGCGCCAGCAGCCGAAGCCCCCAGGGGACGGATCAGCCCCAGCATTTT. Its protein product is CASSRSPQGTDQPQHF.

In its sample, this clonotype was seen many times. The chain combines TRBV5-1 with TRBJ2-7; the D gene is possibly TRBD1 (6 bases). Per the germline V gene, CDR1 is SGHRS and CDR2 is YFSETQ. The CDR3 is 16 residues long. V shed 4 bases and J shed 2 bases, with 19 bases lying between them. CDR3 amino acids: CASSLVAQGRAYEQYF. The CDR3 DNA reads TGCGCCAGCAGCCTGGTCGCCCAGGGGAGAGCCTACGAGCAGTACTTC. Based on the CDR3 plus reference TRBV5-1 and TRBJ2-7, the full variable domain is KAGVTQTPRYLIKTRGQQVTLSCSPISGHRSVSWYQQTPGQGLQFLFEYFSETQRNKGNFPGRFSGRQFSNSRSEMNVSTLELGDSALYLCASSLVAQGRAYEQYFGPGTRLTVT.

This clonotype was detected ten times or more. J is TRBJ2-3 and V is TRBV28; 9 bases are a match to TRBD2. V trimming: 3 bases; J trimming: 5 bases; junction bases outside the gene matches: 6. The CDR3 sequence is 15 residues long. Germline CDR1 reads MDHEN; CDR2 reads SYDVKM. Written as DNA, the CDR3 is TGTGCCAGCAGTTTTGCTAGCGGGGTTGGAGATACGCAGTATTTT. Translating gives CASSFASGVGDTQYF.

Many counts were recorded for this clonotype. The genes are TRBV7-8 and TRBJ2-5; D remains unclear. The CDR3 has 16 amino acids. Germline loops: CDR1 SGHVS, CDR2 FQNEAQ. The V end lost 0 bases, the J end lost 5 bases, and 16 bases lay between the germline ends. CDR3 amino acids: CASSLARQFGRETQYF. In DNA, the CDR3 is TGTGCCAGCAGCTTAGCCCGCCAGTTTGGTAGGGAGACCCAGTACTTC.

This clonotype appeared many times. The chain joins TRBV29-1 to TRBJ2-7; 8 bases are shared with TRBD1. This CDR3 is built from 13 residues. Germline CDR1 reads SQVTM; CDR2 reads ANQGSEA. The ends lost 6 bases at V and 5 bases at J; junction bases unmatched: 9. CDR3 in amino acids: CSVGTGTTHEQYF. The DNA of the CDR3 is TGCAGCGTCGGGACAGGTACAACCCACGAGCAGTACTTC.

This clonotype was observed many times. The rearrangement joins TRBV25-1 to TRBJ2-5, with D uncertain. Between the trimmed V and J ends, which lost 4 bases and 4 bases, there was a span of 10 bases. This CDR3 is built from 13 residues. CDR1 is MGHDK and CDR2 is SYGVNS in the germline V gene. The CDR3 DNA reads as TGTGCCAGCAGTGTTGTTTTAGGAGAGACCCAGTACTTC. It yields the protein CASSVVLGETQYF. Full variable domain (missing parts from reference TRBV25-1 and TRBJ2-5): EADIYQTPRYLVIGTGKKITLECSQTMGHDKMYWYQQDPGMELHLIHYSYGVNSTEKGDLSSESTVSRIRTEHFPLTLESARPSHTSQYLCASSVVLGETQYFGPGTRLLVL.

In this sample, this clonotype turned up many times. The chain is built from TRBV15 and TRBJ2-5; TRBD1 is a possible D gene (5 bases). Trimming removed 7 bases at V and 1 base at J, with 10 bases between. Germline-derived CDR1 and CDR2 are LNHNV and YYDKDF (reference sequence). The CDR3 length is 13 residues. CDR3 sequence reads: CATTQQVQETQYF. Written as DNA, the CDR3 is TGTGCCACCACACAACAGGTCCAAGAGACCCAGTACTTC. The full variable domain, its missing parts supplied by reference TRBV15 and TRBJ2-5, is DAMVIQNPRYQVTQFGKPVTLSCSQTLNHNVMYWYQQKSSQAPKLLFHYYDKDFNNEADTPDNFQSRRPNTSFCFLDIRSPGLGDTAMYLCATTQQVQETQYFGPGTRLLVL.

In this sample, this clonotype turned up many times. The V gene is TRBV12-3 or TRBV12-4, the J gene TRBJ1-6; 7 bases map to TRBD1. CDR3 size: 14 residues. J gave up 7 bases and V 5 bases, and 5 bases lay outside the gene matches. CDR3: CASSKRGQNSPLHF. The CDR3 DNA reads TGTGCCAGCAGTAAAAGGGGACAGAATTCACCCCTCCACTTT.

This clonotype was detected once. This chain links TRBV5-3 with TRBJ2-1; 8 bases agree with TRBD1. TRBV5-3 is known as an ORF, though its function is uncertain. Trimming at V came to 1 base and at J to 1 base, leaving 10 bases not matched to a gene. CDR3 length equals 18 residues. In nucleotides, the CDR3 is TGTGCCAGAAGCTTGCCAGGGGGCGTTAGGGCGTCCTACAATGAGCAGTTCTTC. Its translation: CARSLPGGVRASYNEQFF.

This clonotype was picked up many times. This chain joins TRBV29-1 and TRBJ2-7; D uncertain. The germline V gene encodes CDR1 SQVTM and CDR2 ANQGSEA. V lost 4 bases to trimming and J lost 12 bases, with 16 bases between them. The CDR3 is 11 residues long. The CDR3 bases are TGCAGCGTTGTGATCCGGGCCGCCCTGTACGTC. It encodes CSVVIRAALYV.

This clonotype was seen only a few times. The rearrangement joins TRBV5-8 to TRBJ2-6; 10 bases match TRBD2. The trim removed 0 bases at V and 2 bases at J, leaving 2 bases unmatched. Germline V gene lookup returns CDR1 SGHTS and CDR2 YDEGEE. The CDR3 has 17 residues. In DNA, the CDR3 is TGTGCCAGCAGCTTGGAAGCGGGGGGGCCTGGGGCCAACGTCCTGACTTTC. As protein: CASSLEAGGPGANVLTF.

This clonotype was seen at least ten times. This chain links TRBV29-1 with TRBJ2-3; perhaps TRBD1 as D (5 bases). V was trimmed by 4 bases and J by 3 bases, leaving 11 bases between them. Germline V CDR1 and CDR2: SQVTM, ANQGSEA. CDR3 length: 13 amino acids. The CDR3 coding sequence is TGCAGCGTTGCCAGGGCAAGGACAGATACGCAGTATTTT. It yields the protein CSVARARTDTQYF.

This chain joins TRBV5-1 and TRBJ1-4; D is unresolved. Per the germline V gene, CDR1 is SGHRS and CDR2 is YFSETQ. With 7 bases removed from V and 0 bases from J, the gap between germline ends came to 7 bases. The CDR3 runs 13 residues. The CDR3 sequence: CASAESTNEKLFF. In nucleotides, the CDR3 is TGCGCCAGCGCGGAGTCAACTAATGAAAAACTGTTTTTT.

This clonotype was recorded at least ten times. This may come from a read error, since a much larger clone is one base off. V and J are TRBV12-3 or TRBV12-4 and TRBJ2-5; 8 nucleotides match TRBD2. The V segment lost 6 bases and the J segment 4 bases; nucleotides outside the gene matches: 7. The CDR3 is 14 residues long. The CDR3 nucleotides read TGTGCCAGCAGCCCCGGGGGGGCCCCAGAGACCCAGTACTTC. This encodes CASSPGGAPETQYF.

In the case of this clonotype: This may arise from a read error, as a much more abundant clone is one base away. The chain uses TRBV7-6 and TRBJ1-1; 8 bases match TRBD1. The junction had 7 bases not matched to a gene; V was cut back by 5 bases and J by 5 bases. The CDR3 is 14 residues long. Germline loops: CDR1 SGHVS, CDR2 FNYEAQ. The CDR3 protein is CASSATGGDTEAFF. Written as DNA, the CDR3 is TGTGCCAGCAGCGCAACAGGGGGGGATACTGAAGCTTTCTTT.

This clonotype came up many times. The chain joins TRBV15 to TRBJ1-1; no definite D call. The ends were cut back, 0 bases at V and 3 bases at J, with 11 bases in the middle. Germline V lookup: CDR1 LNHNV, CDR2 YYDKDF (reference sequence). The CDR3 is 15 amino acids. The DNA of the CDR3 is TGTGCCACCAGCAGAGACCTGGGGTGGGACACTGAAGCTTTCTTT. Amino acids: CATSRDLGWDTEAFF.

The sample holds many counts of this clonotype. The rearrangement links TRBV24-1 to TRBJ2-3, with 10 bases aligning to TRBD1. This CDR3 region has 16 residues. Germline CDR1 is KGHDR and CDR2 is SFDVKD. V shed 3 bases, J shed 8 bases, and the junction held 10 bases outside the gene matches. DNA for the CDR3: TGTGCCACCAGTGATCCGGGACAGGGGATAGTGGGTACGCAGTATTTT. Protein product: CATSDPGQGIVGTQYF.

This clonotype has ten or more counts. This chain links TRBV6-2 or TRBV6-3 with TRBJ2-7, with TRBD1 matching 9 bases. Germline-derived CDR1 and CDR2 are MNHEY and SVGEGT. V lost 8 bases, J lost 2 bases, and 7 bases stayed unmatched. The CDR3 is 14 residues long. The CDR3 spells CASRTDRGTYEQYF. CDR3 coding DNA: TGTGCCAGCCGTACTGACAGGGGGACCTACGAGCAGTACTTC.

This clonotype was seen only a few times. CDR3 coding DNA: TGTGCCAGCAGGGCCCTAGCGGGGGGGCCCTTGGCAGATACGCAGTATTTT. Translation gives CASRALAGGPLADTQYF. The gene calls are TRBV2 and TRBJ2-3, with 12 bases matching TRBD2. This CDR3 comprises 17 residues. The junction had 11 bases not matched to a gene; V was cut back by 6 bases and J by 4 bases. CDR1 is SNHLY and CDR2 is FYNNEI in the germline V gene.

This clonotype was detected many times. The V call is TRBV5-1, the J call TRBJ1-1; maybe TRBD1 (6 bases). There are 17 residues in the CDR3. Germline V gives CDR1 SGHRS, CDR2 YFSETQ. V gave up 4 bases and J gave up 1 base, with 20 bases separating them. The CDR3 sequence: CASSTRGQGYSNTEAFF. The CDR3 DNA is TGCGCCAGCAGCACCAGGGGTCAGGGCTACTCGAACACTGAAGCTTTCTTT.